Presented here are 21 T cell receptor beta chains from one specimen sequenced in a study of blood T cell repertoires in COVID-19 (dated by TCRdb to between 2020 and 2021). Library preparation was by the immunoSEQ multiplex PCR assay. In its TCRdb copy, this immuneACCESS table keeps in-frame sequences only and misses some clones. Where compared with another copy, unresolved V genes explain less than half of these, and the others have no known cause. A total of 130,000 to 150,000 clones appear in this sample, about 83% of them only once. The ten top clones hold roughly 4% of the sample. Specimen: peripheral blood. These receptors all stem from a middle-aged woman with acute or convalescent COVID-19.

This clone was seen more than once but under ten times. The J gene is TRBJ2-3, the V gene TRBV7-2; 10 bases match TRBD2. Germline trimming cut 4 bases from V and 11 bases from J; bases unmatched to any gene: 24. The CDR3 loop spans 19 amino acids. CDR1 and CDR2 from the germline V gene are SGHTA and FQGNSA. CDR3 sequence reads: CASSSSPRRAGGTFIVQYF. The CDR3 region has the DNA TGTGCCAGCAGCTCCTCCCCTCGGCGAGCGGGGGGGACCTTTATCGTGCAGTATTTT.

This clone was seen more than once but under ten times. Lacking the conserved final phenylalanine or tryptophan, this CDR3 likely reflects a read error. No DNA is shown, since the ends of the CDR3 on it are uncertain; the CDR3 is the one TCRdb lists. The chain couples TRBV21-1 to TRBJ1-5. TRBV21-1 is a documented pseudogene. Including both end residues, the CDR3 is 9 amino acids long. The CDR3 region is CASGRCGGD.

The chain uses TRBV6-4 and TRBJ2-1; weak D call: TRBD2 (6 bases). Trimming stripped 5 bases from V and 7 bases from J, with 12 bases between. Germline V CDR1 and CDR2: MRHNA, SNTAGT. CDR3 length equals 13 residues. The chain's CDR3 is CASSPGTLNEQFF. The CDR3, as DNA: TGTGCCAGCAGTCCCGGGACTCTGAATGAGCAGTTCTTC.

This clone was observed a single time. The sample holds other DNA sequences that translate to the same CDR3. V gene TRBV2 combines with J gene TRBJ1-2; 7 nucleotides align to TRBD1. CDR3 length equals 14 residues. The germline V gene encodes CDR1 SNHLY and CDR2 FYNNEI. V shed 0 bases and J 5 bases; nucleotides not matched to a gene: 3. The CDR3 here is CASSEAGTAYGYTF. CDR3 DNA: TGTGCCAGCAGTGAAGCTGGGACAGCTTATGGCTACACCTTC.

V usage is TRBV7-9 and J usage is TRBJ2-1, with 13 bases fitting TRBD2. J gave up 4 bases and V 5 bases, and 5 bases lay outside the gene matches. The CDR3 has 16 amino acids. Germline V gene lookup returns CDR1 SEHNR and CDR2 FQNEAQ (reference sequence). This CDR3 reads CASSPTSGRVYNEQFF. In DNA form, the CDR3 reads TGTGCCAGCAGCCCTACTAGCGGGAGGGTTTACAATGAGCAGTTCTTC.

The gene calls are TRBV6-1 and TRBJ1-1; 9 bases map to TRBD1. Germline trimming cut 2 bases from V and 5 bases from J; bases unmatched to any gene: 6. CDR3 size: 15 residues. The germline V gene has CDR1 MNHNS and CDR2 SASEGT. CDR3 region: CASSEPRDRDTEAFF. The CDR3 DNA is TGTGCCAGCAGTGAACCTCGGGACAGGGATACTGAAGCTTTCTTT.

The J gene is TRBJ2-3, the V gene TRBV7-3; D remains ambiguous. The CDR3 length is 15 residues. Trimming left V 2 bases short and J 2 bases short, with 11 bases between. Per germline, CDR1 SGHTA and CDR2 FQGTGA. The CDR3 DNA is TGTGCCAGCAGCTTATTACCGGAGATCACAGATACGCAGTATTTT. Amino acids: CASSLLPEITDTQYF. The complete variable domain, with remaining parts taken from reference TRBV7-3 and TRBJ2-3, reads GAGVSQTPSNKVTEKGKYVELRCDPISGHTALYWYRQSLGQGPEFLIYFQGTGAADDSGLPNDRFFAVRPEGSVSTLKIQRTERGDSAVYLCASSLLPEITDTQYFGPGTRLTVL.

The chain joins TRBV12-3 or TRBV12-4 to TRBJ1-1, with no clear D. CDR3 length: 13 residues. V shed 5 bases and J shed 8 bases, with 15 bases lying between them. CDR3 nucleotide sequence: TGTGCCAGCAGTCCGGACGGACTCAAGGAAGCTTTCTTT. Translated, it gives CASSPDGLKEAFF.

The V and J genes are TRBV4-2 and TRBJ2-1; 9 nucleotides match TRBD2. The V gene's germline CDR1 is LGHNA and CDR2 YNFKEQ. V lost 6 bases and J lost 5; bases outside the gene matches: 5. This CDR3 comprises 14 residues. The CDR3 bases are TGTGCCAGCAGTCCGCTAGCGGGGAACAATGAGCAGTTCTTC. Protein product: CASSPLAGNNEQFF.

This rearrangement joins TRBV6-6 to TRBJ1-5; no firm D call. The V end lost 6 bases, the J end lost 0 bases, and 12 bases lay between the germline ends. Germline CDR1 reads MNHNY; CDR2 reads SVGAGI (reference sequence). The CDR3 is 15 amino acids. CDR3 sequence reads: CASSPVVSSNQPQHF. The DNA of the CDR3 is TGTGCCAGCAGCCCCGTTGTGTCTAGCAATCAGCCCCAGCATTTT.

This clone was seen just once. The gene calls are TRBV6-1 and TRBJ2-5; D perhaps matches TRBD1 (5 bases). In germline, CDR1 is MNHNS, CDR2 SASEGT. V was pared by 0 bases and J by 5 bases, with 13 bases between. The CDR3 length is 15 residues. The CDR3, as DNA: TGTGCCAGCAGTGAAGCGGCAGGGATGTGGGAGACCCAGTACTTC. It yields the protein CASSEAAGMWETQYF.

The CDR3 DNA sequence: TGTGCCAGTAATAGACAGGGGGCGCGGGCTAACTATGGCTACACCTTC. It translates to CASNRQGARANYGYTF. V usage is TRBV19 and J usage is TRBJ1-2; 10 bases align to TRBD1. The CDR3 is made up of 16 amino acids. Trimming took 7 bases from V and 0 from J; bases not matched to a gene: 8. Germline assignment: CDR1 LNHDA and CDR2 SQIVND (reference sequence).

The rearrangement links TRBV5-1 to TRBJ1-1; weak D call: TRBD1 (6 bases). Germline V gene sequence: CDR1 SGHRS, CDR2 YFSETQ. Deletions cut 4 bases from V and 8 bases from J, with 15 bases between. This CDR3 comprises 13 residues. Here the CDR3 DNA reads TGCGCCAGCAGCCGATCCGAGGGGGAGGAAGCTTTCTTT. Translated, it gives CASSRSEGEEAFF.

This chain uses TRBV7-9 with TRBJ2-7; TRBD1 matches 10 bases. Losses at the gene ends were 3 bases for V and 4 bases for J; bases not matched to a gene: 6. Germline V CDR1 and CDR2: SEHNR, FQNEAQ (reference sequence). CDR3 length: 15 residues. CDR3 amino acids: CASSFPGQGTYEQYF. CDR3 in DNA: TGTGCCAGCAGCTTCCCGGGACAGGGGACGTACGAGCAGTACTTC.

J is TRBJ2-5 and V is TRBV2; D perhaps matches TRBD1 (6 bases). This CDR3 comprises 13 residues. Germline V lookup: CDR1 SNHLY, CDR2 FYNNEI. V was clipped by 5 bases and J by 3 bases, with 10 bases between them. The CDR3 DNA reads TGTGCCAGCAGTTACCGGGACAAAGAGACCCAGTACTTC. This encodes CASSYRDKETQYF. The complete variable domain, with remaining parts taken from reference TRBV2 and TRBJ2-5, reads EPEVTQTPSHQVTQMGQEVILRCVPISNHLYFYWYRQILGQKVEFLVSFYNNEISEKSEIFDDQFSVERPDGSNFTLKIRSTKLEDSAMYFCASSYRDKETQYFGPGTRLLVL.

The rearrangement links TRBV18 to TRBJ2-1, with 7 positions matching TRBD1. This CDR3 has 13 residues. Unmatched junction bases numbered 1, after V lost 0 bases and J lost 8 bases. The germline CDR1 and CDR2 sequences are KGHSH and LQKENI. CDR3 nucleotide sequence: TGTGCCAGCTCACCACCAGGGGGCGATGAGCAGTTCTTC. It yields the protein CASSPPGGDEQFF.

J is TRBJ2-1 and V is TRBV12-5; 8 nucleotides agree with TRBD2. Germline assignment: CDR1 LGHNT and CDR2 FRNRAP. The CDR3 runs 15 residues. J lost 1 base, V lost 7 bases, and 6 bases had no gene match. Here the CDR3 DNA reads TGTGCTAGTGATCCTGGCGGGGGGTCCTACAATGAGCAGTTCTTC. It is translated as CASDPGGGSYNEQFF.

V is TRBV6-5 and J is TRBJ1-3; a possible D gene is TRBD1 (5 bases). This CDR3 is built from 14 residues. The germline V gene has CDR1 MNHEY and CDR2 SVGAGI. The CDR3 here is CVTTGFRSGNTIYF. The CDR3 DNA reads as TGTGTTACAACAGGCTTTCGCTCTGGAAACACCATATATTTT.

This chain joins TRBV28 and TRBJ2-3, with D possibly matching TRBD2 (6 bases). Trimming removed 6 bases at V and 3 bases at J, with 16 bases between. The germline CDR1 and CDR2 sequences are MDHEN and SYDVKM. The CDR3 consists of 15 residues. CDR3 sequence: CASRYPRGETDTQYF. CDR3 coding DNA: TGTGCCAGCAGGTACCCTCGCGGGGAGACAGATACGCAGTATTTT.

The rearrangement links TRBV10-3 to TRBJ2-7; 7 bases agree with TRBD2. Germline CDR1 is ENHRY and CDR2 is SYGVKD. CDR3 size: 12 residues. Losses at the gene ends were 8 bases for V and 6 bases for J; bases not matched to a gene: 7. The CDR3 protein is CAIDEGGLEQYF. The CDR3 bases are TGTGCCATCGACGAGGGAGGGCTCGAGCAGTACTTC.

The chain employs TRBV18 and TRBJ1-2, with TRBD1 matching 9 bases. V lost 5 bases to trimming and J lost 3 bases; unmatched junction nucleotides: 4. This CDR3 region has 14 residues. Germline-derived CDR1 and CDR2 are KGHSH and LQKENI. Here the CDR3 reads CASSVQGADYGYTF. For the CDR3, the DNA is TGTGCCAGCTCAGTACAGGGGGCGGACTATGGCTACACCTTC.